This T cell receptor beta chain was captured by sequencing in a study of cytomegalovirus exposure and HLA in healthy donors (dated by TCRdb to 2016 to 2017). Describing the broader study: An earlier analysis of about 530 of the donors reported 250 to 350 Gb of sequence data and 95 million to 130 million unique TCR beta sequences obtained from approximately 180 million T cells. Roughly 300 gigabases of sequencing data and 80 million or so unique TCR sequences were included in an early release covering several hundred HLA-typed donors. Among the roughly 400 genotyped donors, approximately 82% belonged to the genetic ancestry cluster associated with self-reported Caucasian donors. The study aimed to test whether cataloging public T cell receptors could reveal signatures of past pathogen exposure. The T cell repertoires of about 700 subjects were profiled by immunosequencing and related to cytomegalovirus serostatus. A separate validation cohort of about 110 different subjects was used in addition to the approximately 700-subject first cohort. To predict cytomegalovirus infection status, the study combined high-throughput TCR immunosequencing, statistical association of individual TCRs with disease status, and machine learning. A later analysis re-examined previously published TCR beta repertoires from 600 to 700 donors and added high-resolution HLA genotyping to investigate patterns of TCR occurrence. The later analysis used no new phenotypic data to find candidate immune exposures, relying instead on TCR beta sequences and their occurrence across donors. An earlier analysis of approximately 640 of the donors applied high-throughput TCR beta sequencing to assess whether each TCR beta V gene segment acted as functional or pseudogenic. Donor age, sex, ethnicity and CMV serostatus were compiled alongside the repertoire data. A later genetic analysis took genome-wide SNP genotypes for about 65% of the 666 donors and used that subset as a discovery cohort. All discovery cohort repertoires had been generated using a single sequencing platform. HLA typing included class I and class II loci at four-digit resolution. The number of donors typed differed by locus, with about 620-630 for A, B, C, DRB1 and DQB1, 522 for DQA1, approximately 580 for DPA1, and some 470 for DPB1. Because of strong linkage in the cohort, 5 or 6 DR-DQ haplotypes were treated as single units for association and clustering. Among 300 to 500 genotyped donors of the cohort, an average of approximately 200,000 unique TCR beta nucleotide sequences was sequenced per donor, of which 15% to 20% were non-productive.

Study-wide conclusions, independent of this receptor: Approximately 16 rarely observed V segments, including chromosome 9 orphons, were excluded from the earlier analysis of a few hundred of the donors because counts were too low. Most CMV-associated TCR beta chains appeared to be HLA-restricted in a later analysis, and the HLA associations seemed to be driven largely by CMV exposure. A later analysis associated 15,000 to 20,000 TCR beta sequences with specific HLA alleles at a false discovery rate of 0.05. According to a later analysis, parvovirus B19, influenza, CMV and Epstein-Barr virus appeared linked to several top co-occurrence clusters. A later genetic analysis associated a missense DCLRE1C variant with V-gene and J-gene trimming of TCR beta chains, and an independent cohort replicated the association. Linkage disequilibrium might explain the correlated functional status among segregating V segments, but an unknown experimental factor could not be excluded. When HLA alleles, especially DR and DQ, strongly co-occurred, attributing TCR associations to individual alleles was difficult. Three of the identified cytomegalovirus-associated TCR beta chains were confirmed in vitro to be specific for cytomegalovirus antigens. Compared with the approximately 670-donor mean, donors in an Asian-associated ancestry cluster had fewer N-insertions in productive TCRs, according to a later genetic analysis. Immune exposure information for the cohort was limited to CMV serostatus. Broadly in line with IMGT annotations, most TCR beta V segments showed up in productive rearrangements about 87% or about 30% of the time in an earlier analysis of 450 to 600 of the donors. Roughly uniform sequencing depth across donors was assumed in presence/absence analyses, although this assumption may not hold. Most TCR sequences were observed very rarely across donors, whereas some public TCRs were present in many individuals. The 87-base-pair reads could not distinguish some IMGT-functional V segments, including TRBV6-2 and TRBV6-3, so those segments were excluded. The sequencing pipeline was judged likely to have produced a cluster of highly shared sequence variants as a technical artifact. Because HLA typing was missing for some donors at each locus, association tests included only the typed subset. The cohort was sequenced for TCR beta chains only, and without alpha or paired-chain data the features that could be detected were limited. A further reported finding was that TCR beta sequences accurately predicted the HLA-A and HLA-B alleles for most subjects in the first cohort. In a later analysis, TCR association rates were found to vary across HLA loci, with the most associated TCRs seen for DRB1 alleles and the fewest for HLA-C alleles. It was suggested by the authors that the approach could potentially be generalized to other disease states and immunological phenotypes. A later analysis found that HLA-associated TCR beta chains were more clonally expanded and had lower generation probabilities than equally common non-associated chains. Cytomegalovirus status was reported to be diagnosed by the classifier with high specificity and sensitivity in both the original and validation cohorts. The study gave a list of 150 to 200 TCR beta chains associated with cytomegalovirus.

The protocol used for the library was the immunoSEQ multiplex PCR assay. A mixture of 60 forward primers for TCR Vbeta segments and 13 reverse primers for TCR Jbeta segments was used in the multiplex PCR. The CDR3 region of rearranged TCR beta genes was amplified from genomic DNA with a multiplex PCR assay. The amplified TCR beta libraries were sequenced on the Illumina HiSeq System as 87-base-pair reads. Turning to the authors' computational methods: A later analysis counted approximately 76 million unique TCR beta chains across the 700 or so repertoires, and approximately 11 million of these chains were shared by at least two donors. A nearest-neighbor algorithm error-corrected the raw reads and collapsed the reads into unique sequences, merging closely related sequences to remove PCR and sequencing errors. To assign V, D and J gene segments, CDR3 sequences were aligned to IMGT reference sequences. For a sequence to be retained, at least a six-nucleotide match to both a V gene segment and a J gene segment was required. A rearrangement counted as productive if the CDR3 had no stop codons and remained in frame with V and J, and every other rearrangement counted as non-productive. Following IMGT convention, CDR3 was defined as the stretch from the second conserved V-encoded cysteine up to the conserved J-encoded phenylalanine. The earlier analysis of 450 to 750 of the donors excluded any sequence lacking an unambiguous match to a single V gene segment. In an earlier analysis of several hundred of the donors, V segments were called functional above 56.7% productive rearrangements and were called segregating when the between-donor standard deviation exceeded 5%. A statistical classification framework was built for diagnosing cytomegalovirus status from the catalog of TCR beta chain sequences. In a later analysis, V and J genes were assigned by comparing TCR nucleotide sequences against IMGT/GENE-DB human TR gene sequences. A later analysis assigned CDR3 sequences and most-parsimonious VDJ recombination scenarios with the TCRdist pipeline. In a later analysis, every TCR beta chain was defined by the combination of its CDR3 amino acid sequence and its V-gene family, and reads without a unique V-gene family were dropped. A later analysis removed roughly 590 highly shared, low-generation-probability nucleotide sequences to deal with suspected cross-contamination and a sequencing artifact. In a later analysis, a clonal expansion index for each public chain was calculated from normalized within-repertoire ranks of inferred template counts. In a later analysis, generation probabilities were computed using a VDJ recombination model fitted to out-of-frame rearrangements, and the results were checked against IGoR. In a later analysis, TCR-TCR, TCR-HLA and TCR-CMV co-occurrence was scored with hypergeometric tests, and a repertoire-size bias correction was applied to TCR pairs. To estimate false discovery rates, a later analysis permuted the HLA or CMV assignments 20 times. In a later analysis, co-occurring TCRs were grouped using DBSCAN, and TCRdist sequence similarity was added for clustering within HLA-allele-positive subsets. Repertoires with fewer than 30,000 or more than 120,000 public chains, plus five repertoires with anomalous nucleotide sharing, were excluded from co-occurrence clustering. In its TCRdb copy, this immuneACCESS table keeps in-frame sequences only and misses some clones. Where compared with another copy, unresolved V genes explain less than half of these, and the others have no known cause. Clone size and V and J calls were adopted from that table, with D and trimming inferred from the DNA. The sample table shows 90,000 to 100,000 clones, and around four fifths are seen once. The ten largest account for roughly 7% of the sample.

The cohort consisted of fewer than 700 healthy bone marrow donors. At the time of sampling, every cohort member was nominally healthy, though immune exposures that went unrecorded were likely present. The donor was CMV seropositive and belonged to the group of 250 to 300 seropositive cohort members. A peripheral blood sample was provided by each donor, and peripheral blood mononuclear cells were used for TCR beta sequencing. Genomic DNA extraction from the blood cell samples was performed with the Qiagen DNeasy Blood Extraction Kit. This clone has only a few counts. What antigen it recognizes has not been identified. No base quality values were provided; no much bigger clone lies one nucleotide off. The V end loses 5 bases and the J end loses 5 bases, and a stretch of 19 bases separates them. From the germline V gene, CDR1 is SGHAT and CDR2 is FQNNGV. From the cysteine up to the phenylalanine, the CDR3 has a length of 16 residues. Solely the CDR3 DNA is kept, with 48 bases framed from the first base.

The chain is made from TRBV11-2 and TRBJ1-3; possibly the D gene is TRBD1, per 6 matching bases. Material for sequencing was PBMCs. The TCR was taken from a man aged 35-49 years in good health and CMV-seropositive. The sequenced DNA is TGTGCCAGCAGCCCTTGGACAGAAGCTCTTCGAAACACCATATATTTT. Its translation is CASSPWTEALRNTIYF.